The clone carrying this T cell receptor (beta chain) was seen only a few times. This specimen comes from a study of T cells after yellow fever vaccination. V was shortened by 6 bases and J by 0 bases, with 8 bases between the two germline ends. The V gene's germline CDR1 is DFQATT and CDR2 SNEGSKA (reference sequence). The CDR3 runs to 12 residues. TCRdb used MiXCR to reprocess the 5' RACE reads, holding one entry per CDR3 protein. The data hold about 60,000 distinct CDR3 sequences, with approximately 7% observed a single time. The receptor comes from a man in his late teens or twenties who received the YFV17D yellow fever vaccine. The chain recombines TRBV20-1 with TRBJ1-1; no firm D call. Sequenced material: CD8+ T cells sorted from PBMCs, taken on the day of the first yellow fever vaccination. DNA of the CDR3: TGCAGTGCCCCCTCTATGAACACTGAAGCTTTCTTT. Its translation: CSAPSMNTEAFF.